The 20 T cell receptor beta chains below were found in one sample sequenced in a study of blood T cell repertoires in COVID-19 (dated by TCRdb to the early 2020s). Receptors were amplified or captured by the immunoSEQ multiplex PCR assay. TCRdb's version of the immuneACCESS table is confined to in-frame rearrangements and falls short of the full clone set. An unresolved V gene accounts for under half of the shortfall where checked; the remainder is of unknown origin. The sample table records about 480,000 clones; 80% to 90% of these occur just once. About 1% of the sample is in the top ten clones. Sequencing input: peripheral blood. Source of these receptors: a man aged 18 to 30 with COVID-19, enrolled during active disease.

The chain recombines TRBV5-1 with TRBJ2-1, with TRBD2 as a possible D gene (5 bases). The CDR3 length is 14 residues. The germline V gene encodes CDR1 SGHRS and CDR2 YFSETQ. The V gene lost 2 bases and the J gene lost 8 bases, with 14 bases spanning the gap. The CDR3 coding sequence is TGCGCCAGCAGCTTATACGGCCTAGCCGATGAGCAGTTCTTC. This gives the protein CASSLYGLADEQFF.

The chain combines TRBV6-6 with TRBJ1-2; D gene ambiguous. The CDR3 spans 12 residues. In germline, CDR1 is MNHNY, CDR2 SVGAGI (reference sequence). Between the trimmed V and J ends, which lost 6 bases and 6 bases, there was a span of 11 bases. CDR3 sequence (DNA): TGTGCCAGCAGGCCCGATAGAGATGGCTACACCTTC. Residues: CASRPDRDGYTF.

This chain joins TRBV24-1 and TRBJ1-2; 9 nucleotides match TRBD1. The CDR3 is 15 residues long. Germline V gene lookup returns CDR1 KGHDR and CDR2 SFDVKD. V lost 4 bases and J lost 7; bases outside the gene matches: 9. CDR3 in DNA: TGTGCCACCAGTGAACCCGGGACAGGGCCCAGTGGCTACACCTTC. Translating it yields CATSEPGTGPSGYTF.

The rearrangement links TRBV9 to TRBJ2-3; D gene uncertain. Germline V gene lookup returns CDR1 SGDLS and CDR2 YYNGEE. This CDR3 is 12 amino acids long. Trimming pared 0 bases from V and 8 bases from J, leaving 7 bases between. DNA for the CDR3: TGTGCCAGCAGCGTAGGAGGTGGTACGCAGTATTTT. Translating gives CASSVGGGTQYF.

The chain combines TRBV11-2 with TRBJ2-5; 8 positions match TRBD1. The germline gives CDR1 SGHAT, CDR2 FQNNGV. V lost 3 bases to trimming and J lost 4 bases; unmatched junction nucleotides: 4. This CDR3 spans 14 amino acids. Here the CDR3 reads CASSLGRGPETQYF. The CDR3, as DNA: TGTGCCAGCAGCTTGGGCAGGGGGCCAGAGACCCAGTACTTC.

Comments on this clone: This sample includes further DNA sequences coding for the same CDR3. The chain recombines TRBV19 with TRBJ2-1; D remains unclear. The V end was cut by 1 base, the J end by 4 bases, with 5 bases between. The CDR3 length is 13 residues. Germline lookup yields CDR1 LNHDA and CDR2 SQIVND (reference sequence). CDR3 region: CASSIGVYNEQFF. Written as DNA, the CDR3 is TGTGCCAGTAGTATAGGAGTTTACAATGAGCAGTTCTTC.

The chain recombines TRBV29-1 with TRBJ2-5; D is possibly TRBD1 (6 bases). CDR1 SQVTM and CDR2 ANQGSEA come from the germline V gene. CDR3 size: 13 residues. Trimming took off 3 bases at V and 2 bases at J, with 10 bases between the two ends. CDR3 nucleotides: TGCAGCGTTGATCCGGGACAACAAGAGACCCAGTACTTC. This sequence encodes CSVDPGQQETQYF.

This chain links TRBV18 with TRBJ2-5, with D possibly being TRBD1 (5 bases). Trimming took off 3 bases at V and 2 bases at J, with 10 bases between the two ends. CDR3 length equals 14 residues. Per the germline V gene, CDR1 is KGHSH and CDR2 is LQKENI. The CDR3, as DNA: TGTGCCAGCTCACCGAAGGGGCAACAAGAGACCCAGTACTTC. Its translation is CASSPKGQQETQYF.

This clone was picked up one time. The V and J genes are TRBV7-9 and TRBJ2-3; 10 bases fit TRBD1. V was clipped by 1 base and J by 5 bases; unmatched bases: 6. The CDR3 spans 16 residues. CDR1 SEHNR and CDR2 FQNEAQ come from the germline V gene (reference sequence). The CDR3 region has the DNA TGTGCCAGCAGCTTAGGTGACAGGGGGCGGGTAGATACGCAGTATTTT. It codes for CASSLGDRGRVDTQYF.

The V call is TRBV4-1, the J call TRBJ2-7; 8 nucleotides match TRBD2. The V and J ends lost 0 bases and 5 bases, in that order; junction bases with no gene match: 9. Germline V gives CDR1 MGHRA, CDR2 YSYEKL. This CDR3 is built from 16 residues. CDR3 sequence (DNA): TGCGCCAGCAGCCAAGATCTTTCCGGGACTAGACACGAGCAGTACTTC. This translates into CASSQDLSGTRHEQYF.

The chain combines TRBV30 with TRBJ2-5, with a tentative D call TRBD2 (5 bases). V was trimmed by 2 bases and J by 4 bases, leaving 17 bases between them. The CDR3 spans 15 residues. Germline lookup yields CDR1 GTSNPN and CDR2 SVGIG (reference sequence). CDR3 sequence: CAWSPPFSRGETQYF. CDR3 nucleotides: TGTGCCTGGAGTCCCCCCTTTTCCCGGGGAGAGACCCAGTACTTC.

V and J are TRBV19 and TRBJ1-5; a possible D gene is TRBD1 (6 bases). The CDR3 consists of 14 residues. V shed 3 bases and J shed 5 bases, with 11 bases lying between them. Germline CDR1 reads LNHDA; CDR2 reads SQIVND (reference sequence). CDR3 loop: CASSIQGSYQPQHF. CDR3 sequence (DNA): TGTGCCAGTAGTATCCAGGGGTCTTATCAGCCCCAGCATTTT.

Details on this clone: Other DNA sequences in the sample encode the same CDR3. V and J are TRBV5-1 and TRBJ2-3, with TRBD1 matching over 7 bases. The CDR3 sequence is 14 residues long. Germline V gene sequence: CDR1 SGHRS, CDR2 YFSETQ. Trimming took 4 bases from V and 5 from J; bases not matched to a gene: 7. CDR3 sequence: CASSLDRFKDTQYF. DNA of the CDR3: TGCGCCAGCAGCCTGGACAGGTTTAAAGATACGCAGTATTTT.

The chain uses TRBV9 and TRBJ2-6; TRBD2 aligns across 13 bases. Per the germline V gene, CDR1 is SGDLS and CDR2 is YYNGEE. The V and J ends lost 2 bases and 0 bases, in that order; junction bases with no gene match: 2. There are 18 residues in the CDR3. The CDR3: CASSVGLAGVSGANVLTF. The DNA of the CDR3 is TGTGCCAGCAGCGTCGGACTAGCGGGAGTCTCTGGGGCCAACGTCCTGACTTTC.

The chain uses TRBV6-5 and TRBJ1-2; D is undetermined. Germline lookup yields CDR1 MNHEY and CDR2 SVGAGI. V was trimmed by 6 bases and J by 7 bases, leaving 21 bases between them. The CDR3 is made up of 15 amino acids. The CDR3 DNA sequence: TGTGCCAGCAGACAGAACAACGCGGGGTTGGGTGGCTACACCTTC. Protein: CASRQNNAGLGGYTF.

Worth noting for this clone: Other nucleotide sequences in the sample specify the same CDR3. The CDR3: CASSRDRGNTEAFF. DNA for the CDR3: TGCGCCAGCAGTAGAGACAGGGGGAACACTGAAGCTTTCTTT. This chain links TRBV5-1 with TRBJ1-1, with TRBD1 matching 8 bases. CDR3 size: 14 residues. V lost 5 bases and J lost 1; bases outside the gene matches: 4. Germline V gene sequence: CDR1 SGHRS, CDR2 YFSETQ.

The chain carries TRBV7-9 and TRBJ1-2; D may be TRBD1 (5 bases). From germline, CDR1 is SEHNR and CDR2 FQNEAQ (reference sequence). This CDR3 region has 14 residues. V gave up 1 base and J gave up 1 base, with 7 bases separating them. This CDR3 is CASSLVDSNYGYTF. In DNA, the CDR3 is TGTGCCAGCAGCTTAGTCGACAGTAACTATGGCTACACCTTC.

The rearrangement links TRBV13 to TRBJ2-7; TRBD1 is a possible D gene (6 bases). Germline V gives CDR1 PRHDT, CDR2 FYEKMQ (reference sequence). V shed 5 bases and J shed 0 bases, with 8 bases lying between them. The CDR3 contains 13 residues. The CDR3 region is CASSPGHSYEQYF. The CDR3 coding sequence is TGTGCCAGCAGCCCGGGACACTCCTACGAGCAGTACTTC. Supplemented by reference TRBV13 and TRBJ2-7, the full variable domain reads AAGVIQSPRHLIKEKRETATLKCYPIPRHDTVYWYQQGPGQDPQFLISFYEKMQSDKGSIPDRFSAQQFSDYHSELNMSSLELGDSALYFCASSPGHSYEQYFGPGTRLTVT.

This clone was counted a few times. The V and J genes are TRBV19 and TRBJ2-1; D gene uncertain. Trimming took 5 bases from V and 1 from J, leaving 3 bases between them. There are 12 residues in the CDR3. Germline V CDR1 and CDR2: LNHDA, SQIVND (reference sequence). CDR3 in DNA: TGTGCCAGTAGTCAATCCTACAATGAGCAGTTCTTC. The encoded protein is CASSQSYNEQFF.

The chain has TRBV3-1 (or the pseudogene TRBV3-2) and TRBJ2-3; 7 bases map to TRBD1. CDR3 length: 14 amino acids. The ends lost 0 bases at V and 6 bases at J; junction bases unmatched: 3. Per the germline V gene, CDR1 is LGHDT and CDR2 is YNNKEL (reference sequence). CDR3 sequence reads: CASSQDDRVDTQYF. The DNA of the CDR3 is TGTGCCAGCAGCCAAGACGACAGGGTCGATACGCAGTATTTT.